This entry describes one T cell receptor (beta chain). Survey-level immunoSEQ sequencing profiled the TCR beta repertoire. Profiling relied on immunoSEQ multiplex PCR, and the TCRdb table lists in-frame clones only, not all of them. The sample carries around 50,000 clones, approximately 95% recorded once. This CDR3 has 12 amino acids. Trimming stripped 5 bases from V and 8 bases from J, with 12 bases between. This receptor was obtained from a middle-aged man with rheumatoid arthritis. This chain uses TRBV12-3 or TRBV12-4 with TRBJ1-2; no firm D call. The sequenced sample was PBMCs. The CDR3 region is CASSPTRAGYTF. Written as DNA, the CDR3 is TGTGCCAGCAGTCCTACACGGGCCGGCTACACCTTC.